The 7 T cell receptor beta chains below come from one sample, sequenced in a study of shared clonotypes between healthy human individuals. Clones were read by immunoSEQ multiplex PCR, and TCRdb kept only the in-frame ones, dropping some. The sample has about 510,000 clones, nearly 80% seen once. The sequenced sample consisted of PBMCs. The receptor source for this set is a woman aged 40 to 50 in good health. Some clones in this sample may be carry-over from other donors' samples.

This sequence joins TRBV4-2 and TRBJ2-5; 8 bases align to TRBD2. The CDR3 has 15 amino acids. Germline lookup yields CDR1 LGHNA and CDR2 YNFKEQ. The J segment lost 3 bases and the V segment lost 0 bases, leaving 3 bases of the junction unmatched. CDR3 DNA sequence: TGTGCCAGCAGCCAAGAAGGGACTAGGGAAGAGACCCAGTACTTC. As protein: CASSQEGTREETQYF.

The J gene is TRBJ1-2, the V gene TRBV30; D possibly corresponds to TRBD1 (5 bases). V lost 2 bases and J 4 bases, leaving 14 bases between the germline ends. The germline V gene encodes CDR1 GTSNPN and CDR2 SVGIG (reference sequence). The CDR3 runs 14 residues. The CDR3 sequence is CAWSPLRAGYGYTF. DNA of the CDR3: TGTGCCTGGAGTCCCCTCAGGGCTGGCTATGGCTACACCTTC.

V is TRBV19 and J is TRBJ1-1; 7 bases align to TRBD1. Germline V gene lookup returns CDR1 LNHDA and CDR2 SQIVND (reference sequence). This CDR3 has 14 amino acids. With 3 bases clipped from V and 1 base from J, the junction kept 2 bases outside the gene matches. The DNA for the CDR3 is TGTGCCAGTAGTATTGACAGGGAGAACACTGAAGCTTTCTTT. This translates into CASSIDRENTEAFF.

The DNA for the CDR3 is TGTGCCAGCAGTTATTCCCACAGTGACAGCTCTGGAAACACCATATATTTT. This codes for CASSYSHSDSSGNTIYF. The chain uses TRBV6-9 and TRBJ1-3, with a tentative D call TRBD1 (5 bases). The CDR3 contains 17 residues. V was clipped by 0 bases and J by 0 bases, with 12 bases between them. Germline V gene data show CDR1 as MNHGY and CDR2 as SVAAGI.

CDR3 nucleotide sequence: TGCGCCAGCAGCTTGGGCAGGGACTCGGGTAGTGGCTACACCTTC. Residues: CASSLGRDSGSGYTF. V usage is TRBV5-1 and J usage is TRBJ1-2; D is perhaps TRBD1 (5 bases). There are 15 residues in the CDR3. Trimming removed 0 bases at V and 7 bases at J, with 16 bases between. The germline V gene encodes CDR1 SGHRS and CDR2 YFSETQ.

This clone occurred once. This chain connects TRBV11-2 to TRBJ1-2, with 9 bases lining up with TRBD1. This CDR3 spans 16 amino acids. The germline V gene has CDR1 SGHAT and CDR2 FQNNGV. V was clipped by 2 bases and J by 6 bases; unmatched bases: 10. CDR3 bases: TGTGCCAGCAGCTTAAACCCGACAGGGGGGAAAGATGGCTACACCTTC. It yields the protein CASSLNPTGGKDGYTF.

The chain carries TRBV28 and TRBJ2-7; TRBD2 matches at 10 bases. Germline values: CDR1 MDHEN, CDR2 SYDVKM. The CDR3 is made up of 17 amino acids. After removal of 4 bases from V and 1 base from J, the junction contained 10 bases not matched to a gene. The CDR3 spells CASSYRRIAGGSYEQYF. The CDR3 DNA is TGTGCCAGCAGTTACAGACGGATAGCGGGAGGTTCCTACGAGCAGTACTTC.